The source of this T cell receptor (beta chain) is a study of T cell clonality in common variable immunodeficiency. Study-level findings and limits: Reportedly, TCR beta sequences from common variable immunodeficiency showed fewer deletions and N-nucleotide insertions.

To note about this clone: Its antigen is still unknown.

Repertoires were generated with immunoSEQ multiplex PCR, while TCRdb's copy carries only in-frame clones and drops some. The sample includes 30,000 or so clones, none of them occurring once. Material for sequencing was peripheral blood mononuclear cells. This clonotype originated in a human donor with common variable immunodeficiency.

Here the CDR3 reads CASSRYGTSDQPQHF. The CDR3 DNA, read in part, is TGTGCCAGTAGTAGGTACGGGACTTCGGATCAGCCC. The chain carries TRBV19 and TRBJ1-5, with TRBD1 as a possible D gene (5 bases). The sequenced fragment ends 3 residues before the CDR3 boundary, so the rest is inferred from the germline J gene. The CDR3 sequence is 15 residues long. V dropped 4 bases and J dropped 5 bases, with 15 bases sitting between them. Germline loops: CDR1 LNHDA, CDR2 SQIVND (reference sequence).